This T cell receptor beta chain was found in a study of blood T cells in healthy people across ages. The table lists this clonotype with a few counts. The authors ran a second PCR of about 7 to 12 cycles using a sample-barcoded 5' primer and a J-beta primer mix. MiXCR was run by TCRdb on the 5' RACE reads, yielding one entry per CDR3 protein. The table lists 900,000 to 950,000 distinct CDR3 sequences, 29% of them singletons. Extraction yielded at least 5 micrograms of total RNA per sample. Trimming cost V 6 bases and J 6 bases; bases outside gene matches: 18. Germline loops: CDR1 MGHRA, CDR2 YSYEKL. The CDR3 runs to 18 residues. These data were likewise used in another study, on T cells of mothers and their children.

The rearrangement links TRBV4-1 to TRBJ2-1; 9 positions match TRBD1. What was sequenced was blood. This clonotype was obtained from a woman aged 35 to 49 in good health. The CDR3 nucleotides read TGCGCCAGCAGACCCCGGGACAGGGAAACTCCGACCGGCAATGAGCAGTTCTTC. Translated: CASRPRDRETPTGNEQFF.